The 21 T cell receptor beta chains in this list originate from one sample, sequenced in a study of cytomegalovirus exposure and HLA in healthy donors (dated by TCRdb to about 2017). Library preparation employed the immunoSEQ multiplex PCR assay. For the multiplex PCR, a mixture combining 60 forward primers for TCR Vbeta segments and 13 reverse primers for TCR Jbeta segments was used. The clones in this table, taken by TCRdb from immuneACCESS, are in-frame only. Not every clone is retained; where verified, under half of the shortfall comes from an unresolved V gene, and the cause of the rest is unknown. The sample profile shows about 87,000 clones; less than 10% of them were found once. Together, the top ten hold roughly 2.1% of the sample. Sequenced input: PBMCs. The receptors derive from a man aged 50 to 59 in good health and CMV-seronegative.

The chain combines TRBV6-1 with TRBJ1-6; the D is unclear. V lost 3 bases and J lost 10, with 10 bases in between. Germline lookup yields CDR1 MNHNS and CDR2 SASEGT. The CDR3 is 13 amino acids. This CDR3 is CASSDHYTSPLHF. CDR3 DNA sequence: TGTGCCAGCAGTGACCACTACACCTCACCCCTCCACTTT.

This clone has only a few counts. This sequence joins TRBV29-1 and TRBJ2-3, with 9 bases that match TRBD1. V lost 1 base, J lost 4 bases, and 9 bases stayed unmatched. This CDR3 has 16 amino acids. Germline CDR1 is SQVTM and CDR2 is ANQGSEA. The CDR3 DNA is TGCAGCGTTGAAGTGGGACAGGGAGTTGATGCAGATACGCAGTATTTT. This gives the protein CSVEVGQGVDADTQYF.

A few counts support this clone. The rearrangement links TRBV19 to TRBJ2-2, with 7 bases matching TRBD1. After removal of 10 bases from V and 0 bases from J, the junction contained 5 bases not matched to a gene. This CDR3 contains 14 residues. In germline, CDR1 is LNHDA, CDR2 SQIVND (reference sequence). The CDR3 coding sequence is TGTGCCACTCGGGACAGCTCGAACACCGGGGAGCTGTTTTTT. Translation: CATRDSSNTGELFF.

This clone showed up just a few times. The rearrangement uses TRBV28 and TRBJ1-2, with D unresolved. The CDR3 has 11 residues. Germline V gene sequence: CDR1 MDHEN, CDR2 SYDVKM. CDR3 amino acids: CGASGNYGYTF. CDR3 nucleotide sequence: TGTGGGGCTTCGGGAAACTATGGCTACACCTTC.

V usage is TRBV5-3 and J usage is TRBJ2-1; 8 positions match TRBD2. TRBV5-3 falls under the ORF class, with uncertain function. The CDR3 runs to 15 residues. V lost 1 base to trimming and J lost 4 bases; unmatched junction nucleotides: 4. The CDR3 DNA follows: TGTGCCAGAAGCTTGTCCACGGGAGGGTACAATGAGCAGTTCTTC. Residues: CARSLSTGGYNEQFF.

The V call is TRBV7-2, the J call TRBJ2-3, with D unresolved. The V gene lost 4 bases and the J gene lost 5 bases, with 10 bases spanning the gap. Germline V CDR1 and CDR2: SGHTA, FQGNSA. This CDR3 has 13 residues. The CDR3 region has the DNA TGTGCCAGCAGCTCCTTATCCGGAGATACGCAGTATTTT. Translation: CASSSLSGDTQYF.

The rearrangement joins TRBV27 to TRBJ1-5, with a weak D call TRBD1 (6 bases). CDR3 length equals 15 residues. Trimming removed 5 bases at V and 3 bases at J, with 14 bases between. Germline CDR1 is MNHEY and CDR2 is SMNVEV (reference sequence). In DNA, the CDR3 is TGTGCCAGCAGTCCCCGCAGGGGATTCAATCAGCCCCAGCATTTT. It encodes CASSPRRGFNQPQHF.

This clone was picked up a small number of times. The J gene is TRBJ1-6, the V gene TRBV2; D may be TRBD1 (5 bases). V was clipped by 6 bases and J by 5 bases, with 14 bases between them. The CDR3 runs to 15 residues. Germline loops: CDR1 SNHLY, CDR2 FYNNEI. The DNA for the CDR3 is TGTGCCAGCAGCATCAGACAGCCAGATAATTCACCCCTCCACTTT. Translated, it gives CASSIRQPDNSPLHF.

The chain couples TRBV7-2 to TRBJ2-1; 8 bases align to TRBD2. Per germline, CDR1 SGHTA and CDR2 FQGNSA. The CDR3 loop spans 17 amino acids. Trimming removed 4 bases from V and 8 bases from J; junction bases left unmatched: 16. CDR3 coding DNA: TGTGCCAGCAGCTATGAAGGTTTCTTGGGACTAGTCTATGAGCAGTTCTTC. Translation gives CASSYEGFLGLVYEQFF.

A few counts support this clone. The V call is TRBV7-2, the J call TRBJ2-1; 7 bases map to TRBD2. This CDR3 region has 14 residues. Per germline, CDR1 SGHTA and CDR2 FQGNSA. V lost 5 bases to trimming and J lost 4 bases; unmatched junction nucleotides: 5. The CDR3 DNA reads TGTGCCAGCAGCCCGTGGACTAGTTACAATGAGCAGTTCTTC. Residues: CASSPWTSYNEQFF. The full variable domain, its missing parts supplied by reference TRBV7-2 and TRBJ2-1, is GAGVSQSPSNKVTEKGKDVELRCDPISGHTALYWYRQSLGQGLEFLIYFQGNSAPDKSGLPSDRFSAERTGGSVSTLTIQRTQQEDSAVYLCASSPWTSYNEQFFGPGTRLTVL.

V usage is TRBV2 and J usage is TRBJ2-5; D gene uncertain. Trimming took 4 bases from V and 2 from J, leaving 5 bases between them. This CDR3 spans 12 amino acids. Germline V gives CDR1 SNHLY, CDR2 FYNNEI. CDR3: CASSGQQETQYF. The CDR3, as DNA: TGTGCCAGCAGTGGACAACAAGAGACCCAGTACTTC.

This clone occurred a few times. The chain is built from TRBV27 and TRBJ2-1, with 9 bases aligning to TRBD1. CDR1 and CDR2 from the germline V gene are MNHEY and SMNVEV (reference sequence). The V segment lost 1 base and the J segment 9 bases; nucleotides outside the gene matches: 4. The CDR3 runs to 14 residues. CDR3 residues: CASSLLGTGFEQFF. CDR3 nucleotides: TGTGCCAGCAGTTTATTGGGGACAGGGTTTGAGCAGTTCTTC.

J is TRBJ2-5 and V is TRBV29-1; TRBD1 agrees at 9 bases. CDR3 length: 14 residues. V lost 1 base to trimming and J lost 4 bases; unmatched junction nucleotides: 4. The germline V gene has CDR1 SQVTM and CDR2 ANQGSEA. CDR3 region: CSVEGPTGGETQYF. In DNA, the CDR3 is TGCAGCGTTGAAGGCCCGACAGGGGGAGAGACCCAGTACTTC. The full variable domain, its missing parts supplied by reference TRBV29-1 and TRBJ2-5, is SAVISQKPSRDICQRGTSLTIQCQVDSQVTMMFWYRQQPGQSLTLIATANQGSEATYESGFVIDKFPISRPNLTFSTLTVSNMSPEDSSIYLCSVEGPTGGETQYFGPGTRLLVL.

Concerning this clone: Germline is not matched at one junction end, which may reflect a read error. This sequence joins TRBV9 and TRBJ2-5; 9 nucleotides agree with TRBD1. Germline values: CDR1 SGDLS, CDR2 YYNGEE. This CDR3 is 15 amino acids long. The CDR3 is CACSVDDRGQETQYF. The CDR3 DNA reads TGTGCCTGCAGCGTAGACGACAGGGGGCAAGAGACCCAGTACTTC.

This clone was recorded a few times. The V gene is TRBV28, the J gene TRBJ2-1, with 7 bases identical to TRBD2. The CDR3 spans 13 residues. Germline V gene lookup returns CDR1 MDHEN and CDR2 SYDVKM. The V and J ends lost 3 bases and 8 bases, in that order; junction bases with no gene match: 4. This CDR3 is CASSLMAGDEQFF. The CDR3 DNA is TGTGCCAGCAGTTTGATGGCGGGGGATGAGCAGTTCTTC.

A few counts support this clone. The V gene is TRBV6-1, the J gene TRBJ1-5; no definite D call. The CDR3 length is 14 residues. The V and J ends lost 4 bases and 0 bases respectively, with 7 bases between them. The V gene's germline CDR1 is MNHNS and CDR2 SASEGT. CDR3 DNA sequence: TGTGCCAGCAGTGTTTACGGTAGCAATCAGCCCCAGCATTTT. Protein product: CASSVYGSNQPQHF.

This clone came up a few times. The chain employs TRBV28 and TRBJ1-2, with 9 bases matching TRBD1. Trimming at V came to 5 bases and at J to 4 bases, leaving 5 bases not matched to a gene. This CDR3 contains 14 residues. The germline V gene has CDR1 MDHEN and CDR2 SYDVKM. The CDR3 here is CASSLQGAVYGYTF. The CDR3 DNA sequence: TGTGCCAGCAGTCTACAGGGGGCTGTCTATGGCTACACCTTC.

The chain joins TRBV28 to TRBJ2-1; TRBD2 agrees at 11 bases. The length of the CDR3 is 17 residues. Germline values: CDR1 MDHEN, CDR2 SYDVKM. V lost 0 bases, J lost 9 bases, and 10 bases stayed unmatched. This CDR3 reads CASSLWDGLAGGLEQFF. CDR3 bases: TGTGCCAGCAGTTTATGGGACGGGCTAGCGGGAGGTCTTGAGCAGTTCTTC.

This clone has only a few counts. The chain employs TRBV19 and TRBJ1-5, with D unclear. CDR1 LNHDA and CDR2 SQIVND come from the germline V gene (reference sequence). Between the trimmed V and J ends, which lost 5 bases and 5 bases, there was a span of 10 bases. The CDR3 is 13 residues long. The DNA for the CDR3 is TGTGCCAGTAGTGAAACTGACTATCAGCCCCAGCATTTT. Amino acids: CASSETDYQPQHF.

This clone was counted between two and nine times. This sequence joins TRBV27 and TRBJ1-5; possible D gene TRBD1, 6 bases. The CDR3 is 14 amino acids. Per germline, CDR1 MNHEY and CDR2 SMNVEV (reference sequence). Trimming pared 6 bases from V and 12 bases from J, leaving 21 bases between. The CDR3 sequence: CASRTTGRIELQHF. CDR3 nucleotides: TGTGCCAGCAGGACGACAGGTCGTATTGAGCTCCAGCATTTT.

This clone has a handful of counts. This sequence joins TRBV29-1 and TRBJ2-7, with a tentative D call TRBD1 (6 bases). Trimming left V 4 bases short and J 7 bases short, with 11 bases between. The CDR3 is 11 amino acids. CDR1 and CDR2 from the germline V gene are SQVTM and ANQGSEA. CDR3 loop: CSVGTEGEQYF. For the CDR3, the DNA is TGCAGCGTTGGGACAGAAGGAGAGCAGTACTTC.